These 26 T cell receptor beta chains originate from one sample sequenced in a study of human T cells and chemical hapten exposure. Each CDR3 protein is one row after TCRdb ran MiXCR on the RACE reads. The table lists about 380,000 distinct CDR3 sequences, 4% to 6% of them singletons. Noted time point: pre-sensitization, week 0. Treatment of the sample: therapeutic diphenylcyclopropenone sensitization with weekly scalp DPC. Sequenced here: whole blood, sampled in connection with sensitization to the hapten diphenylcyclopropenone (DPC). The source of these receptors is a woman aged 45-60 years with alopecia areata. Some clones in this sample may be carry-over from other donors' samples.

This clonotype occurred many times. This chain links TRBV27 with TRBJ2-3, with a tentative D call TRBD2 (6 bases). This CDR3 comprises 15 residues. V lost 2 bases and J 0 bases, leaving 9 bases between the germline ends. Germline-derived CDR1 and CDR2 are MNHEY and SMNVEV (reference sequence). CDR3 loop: CASSLKGLSTDTQYF. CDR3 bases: TGTGCCAGCAGTTTAAAAGGACTAAGCACAGATACGCAGTATTTT.

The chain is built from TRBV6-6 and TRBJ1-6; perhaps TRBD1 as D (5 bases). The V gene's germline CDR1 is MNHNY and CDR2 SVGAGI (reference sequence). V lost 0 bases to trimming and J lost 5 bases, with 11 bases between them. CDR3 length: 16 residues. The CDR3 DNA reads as TGTGCCAGCAGTTACTCGGGGCAGATTGATAATTCACCCCTCCACTTT. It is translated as CASSYSGQIDNSPLHF.

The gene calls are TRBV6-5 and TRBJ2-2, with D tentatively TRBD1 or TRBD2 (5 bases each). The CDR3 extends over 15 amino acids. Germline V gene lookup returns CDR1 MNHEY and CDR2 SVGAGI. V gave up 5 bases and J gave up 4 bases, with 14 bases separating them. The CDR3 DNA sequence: TGTGCCAGCAGTAAGGGGAGTTCAAGCACCGGGGAGCTGTTTTTT. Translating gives CASSKGSSSTGELFF.

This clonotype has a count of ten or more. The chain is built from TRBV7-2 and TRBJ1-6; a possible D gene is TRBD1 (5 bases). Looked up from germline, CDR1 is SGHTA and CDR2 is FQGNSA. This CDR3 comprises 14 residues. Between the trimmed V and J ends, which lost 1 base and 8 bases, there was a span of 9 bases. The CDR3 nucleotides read TGTGCCAGCAGCTTAGGGGGCAGTCATTCACCCCTCCACTTT. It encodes CASSLGGSHSPLHF.

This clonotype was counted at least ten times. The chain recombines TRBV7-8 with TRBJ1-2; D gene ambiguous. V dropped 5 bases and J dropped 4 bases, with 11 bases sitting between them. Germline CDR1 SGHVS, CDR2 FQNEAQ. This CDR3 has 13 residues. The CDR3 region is CASSPGRVYGYTF. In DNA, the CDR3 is TGTGCCAGCAGCCCCGGACGGGTCTATGGCTACACCTTC.

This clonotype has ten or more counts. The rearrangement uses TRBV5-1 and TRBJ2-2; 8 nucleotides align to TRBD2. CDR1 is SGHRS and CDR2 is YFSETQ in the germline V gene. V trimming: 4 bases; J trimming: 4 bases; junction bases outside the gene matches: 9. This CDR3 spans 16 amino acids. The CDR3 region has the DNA TGCGCCAGCAGCCCCCGGACTAGCCGGGGCACCGGGGAGCTGTTTTTT. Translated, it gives CASSPRTSRGTGELFF.

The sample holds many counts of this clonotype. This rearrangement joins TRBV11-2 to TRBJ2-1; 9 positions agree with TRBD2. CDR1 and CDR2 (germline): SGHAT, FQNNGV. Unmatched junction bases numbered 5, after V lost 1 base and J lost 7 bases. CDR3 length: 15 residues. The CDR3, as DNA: TGTGCCAGCAGCTTAGCCGCTAGCGGGGATAATGAGCAGTTCTTC. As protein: CASSLAASGDNEQFF.

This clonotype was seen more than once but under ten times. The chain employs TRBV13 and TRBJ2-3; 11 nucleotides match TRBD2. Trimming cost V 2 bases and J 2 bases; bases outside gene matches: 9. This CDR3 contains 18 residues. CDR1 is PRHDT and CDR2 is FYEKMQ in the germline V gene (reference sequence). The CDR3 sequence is CASSLRLAGGGYTDTQYF. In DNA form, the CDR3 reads TGTGCCAGCAGCTTACGGCTAGCGGGAGGAGGTTACACAGATACGCAGTATTTT.

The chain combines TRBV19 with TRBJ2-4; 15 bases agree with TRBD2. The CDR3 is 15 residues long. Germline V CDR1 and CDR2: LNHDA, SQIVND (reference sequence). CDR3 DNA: TGTGCGGTGGGGACTAGCGGGAGGTTGAAAAACATTCAGTACTTC. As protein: CAVGTSGRLKNIQYF.

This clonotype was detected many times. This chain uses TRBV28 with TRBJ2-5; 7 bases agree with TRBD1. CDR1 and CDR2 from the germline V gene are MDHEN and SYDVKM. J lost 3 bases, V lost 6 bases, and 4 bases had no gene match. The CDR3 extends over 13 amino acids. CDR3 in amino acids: CASSSGQEETQYF. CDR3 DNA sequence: TGTGCCAGCAGCAGTGGACAGGAAGAGACCCAGTACTTC.

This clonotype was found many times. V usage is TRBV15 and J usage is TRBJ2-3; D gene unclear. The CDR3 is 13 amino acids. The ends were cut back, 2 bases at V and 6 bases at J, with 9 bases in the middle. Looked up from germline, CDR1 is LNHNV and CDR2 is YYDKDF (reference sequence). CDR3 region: CATSRLVADTQYF. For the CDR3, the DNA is TGTGCCACCAGCAGACTAGTGGCGGATACGCAGTATTTT. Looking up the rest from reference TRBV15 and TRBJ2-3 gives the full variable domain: DAMVIQNPRYQVTQFGKPVTLSCSQTLNHNVMYWYQQKSSQAPKLLFHYYDKDFNNEADTPDNFQSRRPNTSFCFLDIRSPGLGDTAMYLCATSRLVADTQYFGPGTRLTVL.

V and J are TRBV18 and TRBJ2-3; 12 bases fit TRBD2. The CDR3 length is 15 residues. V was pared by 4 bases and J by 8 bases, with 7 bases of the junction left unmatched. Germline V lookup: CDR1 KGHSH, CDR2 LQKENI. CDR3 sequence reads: CASSLGLAGTSTQYF. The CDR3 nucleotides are TGTGCCAGCTCACTGGGACTAGCGGGTACGTCTACGCAGTATTTT.

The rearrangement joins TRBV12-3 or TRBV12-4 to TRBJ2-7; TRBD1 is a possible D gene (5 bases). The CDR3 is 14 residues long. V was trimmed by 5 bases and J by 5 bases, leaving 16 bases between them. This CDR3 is CASSLPQGRNEQYF. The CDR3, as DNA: TGTGCCAGCAGTCTCCCGCAGGGTAGGAACGAGCAGTACTTC.

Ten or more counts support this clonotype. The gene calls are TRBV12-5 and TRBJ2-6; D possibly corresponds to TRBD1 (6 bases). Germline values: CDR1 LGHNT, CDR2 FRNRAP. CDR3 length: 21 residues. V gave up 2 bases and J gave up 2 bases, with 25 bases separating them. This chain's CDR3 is CASGLPRGTFTCSTGANVLTF. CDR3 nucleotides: TGTGCTAGTGGTTTGCCCAGGGGAACCTTTACTTGCTCAACTGGGGCCAACGTCCTGACTTTC.

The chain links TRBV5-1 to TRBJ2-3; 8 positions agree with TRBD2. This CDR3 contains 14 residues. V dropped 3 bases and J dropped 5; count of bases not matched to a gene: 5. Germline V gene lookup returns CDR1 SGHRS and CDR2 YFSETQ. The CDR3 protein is CASSWLAGLDTQYF. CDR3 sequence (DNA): TGCGCCAGCAGCTGGCTAGCGGGTCTAGATACGCAGTATTTT.

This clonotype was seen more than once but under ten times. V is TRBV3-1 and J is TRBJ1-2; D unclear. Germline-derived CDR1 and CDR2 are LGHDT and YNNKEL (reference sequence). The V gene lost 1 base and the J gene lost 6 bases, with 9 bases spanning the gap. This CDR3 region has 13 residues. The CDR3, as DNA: TGTGCCAGCAGCCAAGTGAGGGTCCATGGCTACACCTTC. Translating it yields CASSQVRVHGYTF.

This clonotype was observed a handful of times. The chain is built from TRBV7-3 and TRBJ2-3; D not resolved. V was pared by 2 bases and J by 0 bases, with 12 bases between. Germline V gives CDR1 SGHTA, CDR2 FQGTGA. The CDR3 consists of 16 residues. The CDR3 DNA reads TGTGCCAGCAGCTTATCGCGGAGAGCTAGCACAGATACGCAGTATTTT. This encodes CASSLSRRASTDTQYF. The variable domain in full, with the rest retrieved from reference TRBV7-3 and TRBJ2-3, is GAGVSQTPSNKVTEKGKYVELRCDPISGHTALYWYRQSLGQGPEFLIYFQGTGAADDSGLPNDRFFAVRPEGSVSTLKIQRTERGDSAVYLCASSLSRRASTDTQYFGPGTRLTVL.

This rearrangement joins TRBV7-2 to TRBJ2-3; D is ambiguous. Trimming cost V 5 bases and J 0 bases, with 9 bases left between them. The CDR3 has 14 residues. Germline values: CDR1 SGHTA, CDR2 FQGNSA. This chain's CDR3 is CASSGRYSTDTQYF. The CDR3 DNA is TGTGCCAGCAGCGGGCGGTACAGCACAGATACGCAGTATTTT.

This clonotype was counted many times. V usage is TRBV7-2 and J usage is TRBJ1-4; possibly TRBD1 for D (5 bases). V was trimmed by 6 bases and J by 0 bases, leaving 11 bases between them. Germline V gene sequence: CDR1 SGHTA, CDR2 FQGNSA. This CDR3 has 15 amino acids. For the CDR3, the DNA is TGTGCCAGCAGAGGGGACGGCACAACTAATGAAAAACTGTTTTTT. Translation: CASRGDGTTNEKLFF.

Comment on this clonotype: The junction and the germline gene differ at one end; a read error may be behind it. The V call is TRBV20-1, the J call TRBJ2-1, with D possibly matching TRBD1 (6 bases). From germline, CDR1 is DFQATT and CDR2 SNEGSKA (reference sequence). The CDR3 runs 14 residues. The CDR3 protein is CSATHGQGYIEQFF. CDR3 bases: TGCAGTGCTACCCACGGGCAGGGGTACATTGAGCAGTTCTTC.

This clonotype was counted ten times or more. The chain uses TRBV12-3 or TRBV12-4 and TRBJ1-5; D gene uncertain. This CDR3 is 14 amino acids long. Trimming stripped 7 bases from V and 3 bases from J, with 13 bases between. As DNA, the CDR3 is TGTGCCAGCACCTCCGGACGGATCAATCAGCCCCAGCATTTT. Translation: CASTSGRINQPQHF.

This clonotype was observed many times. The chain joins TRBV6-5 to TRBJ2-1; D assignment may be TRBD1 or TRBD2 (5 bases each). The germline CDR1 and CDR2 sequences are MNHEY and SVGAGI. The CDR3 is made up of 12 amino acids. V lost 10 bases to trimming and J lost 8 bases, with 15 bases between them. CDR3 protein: CATSPGADEQFF. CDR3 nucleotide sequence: TGTGCCACGTCTCCCGGGGCGGATGAGCAGTTCTTC.

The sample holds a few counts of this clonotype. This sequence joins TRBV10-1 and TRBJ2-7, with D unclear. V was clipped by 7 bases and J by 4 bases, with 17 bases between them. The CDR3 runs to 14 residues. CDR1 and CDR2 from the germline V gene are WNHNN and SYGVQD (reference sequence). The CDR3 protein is CASTRLGSPYEQYF. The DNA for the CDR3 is TGCGCCAGCACCAGACTCGGATCACCTTACGAGCAGTACTTC.

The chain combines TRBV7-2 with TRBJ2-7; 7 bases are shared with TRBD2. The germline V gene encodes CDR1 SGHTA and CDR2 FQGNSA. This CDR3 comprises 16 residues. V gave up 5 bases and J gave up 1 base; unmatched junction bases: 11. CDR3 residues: CASSRAGASGSYEQYF. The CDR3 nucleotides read TGTGCCAGCAGCCGCGCCGGGGCTAGCGGTTCCTACGAGCAGTACTTC.

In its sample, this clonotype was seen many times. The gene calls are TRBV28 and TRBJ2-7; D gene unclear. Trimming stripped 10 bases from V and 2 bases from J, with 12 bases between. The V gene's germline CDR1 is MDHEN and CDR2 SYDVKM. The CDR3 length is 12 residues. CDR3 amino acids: CAIQDPAYEQYF. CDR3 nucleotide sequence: TGTGCCATCCAAGACCCAGCCTACGAGCAGTACTTC.

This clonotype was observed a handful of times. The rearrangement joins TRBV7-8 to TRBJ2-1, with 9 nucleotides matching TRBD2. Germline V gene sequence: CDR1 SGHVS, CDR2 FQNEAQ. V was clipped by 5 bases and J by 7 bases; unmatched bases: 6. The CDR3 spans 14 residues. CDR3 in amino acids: CASSPSGMGNEQFF. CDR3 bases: TGTGCCAGCAGCCCTAGCGGGATGGGAAATGAGCAGTTCTTC.